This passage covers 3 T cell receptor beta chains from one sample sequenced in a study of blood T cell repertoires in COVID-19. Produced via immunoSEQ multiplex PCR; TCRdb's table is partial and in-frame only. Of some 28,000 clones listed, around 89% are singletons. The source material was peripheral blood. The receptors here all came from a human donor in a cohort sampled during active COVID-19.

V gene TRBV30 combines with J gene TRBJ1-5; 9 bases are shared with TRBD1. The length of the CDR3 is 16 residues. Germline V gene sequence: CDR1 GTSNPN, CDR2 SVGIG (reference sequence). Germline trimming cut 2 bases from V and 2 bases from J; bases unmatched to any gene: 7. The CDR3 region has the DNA TGTGCCTGGAGTCCCCCGACAGGGGGTGGCAATCAGCCCCAGCATTTT. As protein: CAWSPPTGGGNQPQHF.

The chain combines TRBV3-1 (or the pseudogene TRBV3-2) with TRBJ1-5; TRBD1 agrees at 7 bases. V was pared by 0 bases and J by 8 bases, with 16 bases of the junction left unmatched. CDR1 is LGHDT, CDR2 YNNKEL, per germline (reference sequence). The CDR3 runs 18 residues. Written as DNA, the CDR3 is TGTGCCAGCAGCCAAGATCTTTCGGGGGACAGTGCCCCAAAGCCCCAGCATTTT. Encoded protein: CASSQDLSGDSAPKPQHF.

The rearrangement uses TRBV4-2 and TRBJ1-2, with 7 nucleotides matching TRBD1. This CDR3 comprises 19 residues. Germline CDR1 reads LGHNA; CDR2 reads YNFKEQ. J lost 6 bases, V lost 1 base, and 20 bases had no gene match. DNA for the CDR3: TGTGCCAGCAGCCAAGCGGCCACCGGAGTTGTGGGGACAGCGCATGGCTACACCTTC. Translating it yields CASSQAATGVVGTAHGYTF.